What follows describes a single T cell receptor beta chain. There is no known antigen for this receptor. The sample holds no much larger clone one base away, and base qualities are not on file. Whole blood was collected in K2EDTA tubes by collaborating institutions according to the institutions' own protocols. Collaborator samples were shipped for TCRbeta analysis as frozen whole blood, isolated PBMCs, or DNA extracted from either sample type. TCRbeta CDR3 regions were amplified from genomic DNA using the immunoSEQ Assay, a bias-controlled multiplex PCR. Turning to the authors' computational methods: The number of nucleated cells in each sample was estimated from the amplification of reference gene primers within the assay. To quantify the absolute abundance of each unique TCRbeta CDR3 rearrangement, sequence reads were collapsed and filtered. Productive Simpson clonality was computed per sample as the square root of Simpson's diversity index over productive rearrangements. This is the immuneACCESS table as TCRdb keeps it, with only in-frame sequences that have V and J called. A part of the clones is gone; compared with another copy, unresolved V genes explain less than half, and the rest is unexplained. The DNA was the basis for D and trimming; V, J and clone size are from that table. For this sample the table gives roughly 170,000 clones, of which about 80% were detected only once. Around 6.8% of the sample is in the top ten clones.

This sample was included in a study of blood T cell repertoires in COVID-19 (TCRdb year 2020). About the investigation overall: Collaborator samples came from the United States, Italy and Spain and covered acute and convalescent phases of COVID-19. The prospective study material was composed of cDNA or gDNA derived from T cells, B-cell-depleted T cells, or PBMCs. The dataset comprised deeply sampled blood TCRbeta repertoires from subjects exposed to, actively infected with, or recovered from COVID-19. The repertoires were released in a freely available public database meant as a resource for research on the immune response to SARS-CoV-2. Samples came from the ongoing ImmuneRACE study (first 160 participants) plus 1,254 subjects from 6 global collaborators. The sample metadata nearly always contained a de-identified subject ID, COVID-19 status, age in years and sex. Where HLA class I and class II types were available, the types were taken from metadata supplied by the sample provider, not from assay-based typing. Study-level results and caveats: The amount of clinical and demographic metadata varied by source and participant and was provided uncurated.

For CDR1 and CDR2, the germline V gene lists SNHLY and FYNNEI. Its CDR3 holds 18 amino acids, cysteine through phenylalanine. This entry keeps only the CDR3 DNA: 54 bases, framed from base 1. Relative to germline, V is 3 bases shorter and J is 3 bases shorter, with 23 bases between their ends. Sequenced material: peripheral blood. The rearranged chain carries TRBV2 and TRBJ1-1, and possibly TRBD1, on 6 matching bases. This clonotype was obtained from a human donor in a cohort sampled during active COVID-19. The DNA is TGTGCCAGCAGTGACTCCCGGGACACTAAATATTACGACACTGAAGCTTTCTTT. Translated, this is CASSDSRDTKYYDTEAFF.